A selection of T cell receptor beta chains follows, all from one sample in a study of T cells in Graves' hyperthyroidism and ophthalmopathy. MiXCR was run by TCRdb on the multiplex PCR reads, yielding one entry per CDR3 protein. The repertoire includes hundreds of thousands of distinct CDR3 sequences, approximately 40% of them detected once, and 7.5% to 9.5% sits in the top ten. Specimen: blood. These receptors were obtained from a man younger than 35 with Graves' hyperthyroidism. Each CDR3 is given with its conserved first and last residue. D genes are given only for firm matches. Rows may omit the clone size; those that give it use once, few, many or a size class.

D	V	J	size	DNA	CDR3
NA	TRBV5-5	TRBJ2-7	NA	TGTGCCAGCAGCTTGACCCGGACAGTGAACTACGAGCAGTACTTC	CASSLTRTVNYEQYF
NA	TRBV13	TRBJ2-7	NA	TGTGCCAGCAGCTTAGGCCGTTGGAGCGGCGCCTACGAGCAGTACTTC	CASSLGRWSGAYEQYF
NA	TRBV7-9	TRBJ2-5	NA	TGTGCCAGCAGCTCCCCGGACAGCCAGTACTTC	CASSSPDSQYF
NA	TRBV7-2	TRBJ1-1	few	TGTGCCAGCAGAGAAAGTGGGGGGCCCACTGAAGCTTTCTTT	CASRESGGPTEAFF
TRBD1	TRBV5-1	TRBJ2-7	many	TGCGCCAGCAGCTTGGGAACAGGGGACGGCGAGCAGTACTTC	CASSLGTGDGEQYF
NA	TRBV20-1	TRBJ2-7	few	TGCAGTGCCCAAGGCGGGGCCCCCAGCGAGCAGTACTTC	CSAQGGAPSEQYF
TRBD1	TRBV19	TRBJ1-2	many	TGTGCCACACTTCCGGGACAGGGGCCTCCACTCCTCTATGGCTACACCTTC	CATLPGQGPPLLYGYTF
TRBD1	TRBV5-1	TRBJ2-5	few	TGCGCCAGCAGCTTGGAGGGGGCCCCAGACTTC	CASSLEGAPDF
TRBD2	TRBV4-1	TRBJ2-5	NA	TGCGCCAGCAGCCAAGATAGAACTAGCGGACAAGAGACCCAGTACTTC	CASSQDRTSGQETQYF
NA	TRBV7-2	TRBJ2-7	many	TGTGCCAGCAGCTTAGTCTACGAGCAGTACTTC	CASSLVYEQYF
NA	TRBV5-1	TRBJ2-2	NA	TGCGCCAGGAGCTTGGAAGCGGGCAACACCGGGGAGCTGTTTTTC	CARSLEAGNTGELFF
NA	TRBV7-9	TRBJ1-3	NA	TGTGCCAGCAGCTTAGCGAGGGGAGAGGCTGGAAACACCATATATTTT	CASSLARGEAGNTIYF
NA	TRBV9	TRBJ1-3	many	TGTGCCAGCAGCGTAGAGGTGGGGAGCTCTGGAAACACCATATATTTT	CASSVEVGSSGNTIYF
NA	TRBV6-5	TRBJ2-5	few	TGTGCCAGCAGTGAAGTCGGGTTCCCCAACCAAGAGACCCAGTACTTC	CASSEVGFPNQETQYF
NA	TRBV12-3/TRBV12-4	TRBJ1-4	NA	TGTGCTAGTACGGGGGCACCCGAAAAACTGTTTTTT	CASTGAPEKLFF
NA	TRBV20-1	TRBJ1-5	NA	TGCAGTGCCAGAAGTCGTCGTCGGGGTCTGGGATTGAGCCCCCAGCATTTT	CSARSRRRGLGLSPQHF
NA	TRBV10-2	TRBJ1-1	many	TGCGCCAGCTTGAGCGGGGGTTGGACTGAAGCTTTCTTT	CASLSGGWTEAFF
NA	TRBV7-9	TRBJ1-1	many	TGTGCCAGCAGCTTAGATTGGGGGGCAGGGTGGACTGAAGCTTTCTTT	CASSLDWGAGWTEAFF
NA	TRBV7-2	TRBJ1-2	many	TGTGCCAGCAGCTTAGTCCCTTTACAGGGAGGAGGCTACACCTTC	CASSLVPLQGGGYTF
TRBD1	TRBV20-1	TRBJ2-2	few	TGCAGTGCTAGAGGTCGGGACAGGCCCACCGGGGAGCTGTTTTTT	CSARGRDRPTGELFF
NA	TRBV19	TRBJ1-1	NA	TGTGCCAGTAGTGTAAGCCGGCGGGGGAACACTGAAGCTTTCTTT	CASSVSRRGNTEAFF
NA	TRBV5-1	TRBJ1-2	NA	TGCGCCAGCAGCTTGGAACGGGGCCTGGCCTATGGCTACACCTTC	CASSLERGLAYGYTF
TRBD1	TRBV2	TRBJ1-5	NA	TGTGCCAGCAGCTCCAACCGGGACAGGGGGCTTTGGAATCAGCCCCAGCATTTT	CASSSNRDRGLWNQPQHF
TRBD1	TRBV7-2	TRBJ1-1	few	TGTGCCAGCAGCTCCCTGCGCAGGGGGGGGTCGGGGGGCACTGAAGCTTTCTTT	CASSSLRRGGSGGTEAFF
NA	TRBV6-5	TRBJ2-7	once	TGTGCCAGCAGTTACAGTCCCCTCTCCGAGCAGTACTTC	CASSYSPLSEQYF
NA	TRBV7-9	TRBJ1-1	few	TGTGCCAGCAGCCACGACCGATCCCCCGAAGCTTTCTTT	CASSHDRSPEAFF
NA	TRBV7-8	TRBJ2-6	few	TGTGCCAGCAGCGGGGGGCAGGGGATGTTCTCTGGGGCCAACGTCCTGACTTTC	CASSGGQGMFSGANVLTF
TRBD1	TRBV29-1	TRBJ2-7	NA	TGCAGCGTGAGGGACAGGGCCGTTTCCTACGAGCAGTACTTC	CSVRDRAVSYEQYF
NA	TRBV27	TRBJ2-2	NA	TGTGCCAGCAGGCCCGGGGGATTGGGCACCGGGGAGCTGTTTTTT	CASRPGGLGTGELFF
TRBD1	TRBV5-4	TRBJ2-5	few	TGTGCCAGTTTCTCGGGACAGCAAGAGACCCAGTACTTC	CASFSGQQETQYF
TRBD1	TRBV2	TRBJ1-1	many	TGTGCCAGCAGTCCTTTCCGGGACAGGGACACTGAAGCTTTCTTT	CASSPFRDRDTEAFF
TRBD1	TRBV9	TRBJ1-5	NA	TGTGCCAGCAGCGTAGAGGGGACAGGGGGACAGCCCCAGCATTTT	CASSVEGTGGQPQHF
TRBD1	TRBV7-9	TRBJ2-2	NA	TGTGCCAGCAGCGGCCGGGACAGGGTGTATCCCGGGGAGCTGTTTTTT	CASSGRDRVYPGELFF
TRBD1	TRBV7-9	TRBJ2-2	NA	TGTGCCAGCAGCTCAAGTGGGACAGGGTATACCGGGGAGCTGTTTTTT	CASSSSGTGYTGELFF
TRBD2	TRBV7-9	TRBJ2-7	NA	TGTGCCAGCAGCCGAGGACTAGCGATAGATGACGAGCAGTACTTC	CASSRGLAIDDEQYF
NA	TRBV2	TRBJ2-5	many	TGTGCCAGCAGTGGGCCGGGACCGGGTCATGGGGAGACCCAGTACTTC	CASSGPGPGHGETQYF
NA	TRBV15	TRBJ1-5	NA	TGTGCCACCAGCAGTTTCTACGGGGGCGGACAGCCCCAGCATTTT	CATSSFYGGGQPQHF
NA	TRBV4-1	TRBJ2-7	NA	TGCGCCAGCAGCCAAGACCAGCAGGACTACGAGCAGTACTTC	CASSQDQQDYEQYF
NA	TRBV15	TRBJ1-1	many	TGTGCCACCAGCAGAGCAGGGAACACTGAAGCTTTCTTT	CATSRAGNTEAFF
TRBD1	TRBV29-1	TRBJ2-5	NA	TGCAGTGATGGAACCGGGACAGCGCAAGAGACCCAGTACTTC	CSDGTGTAQETQYF
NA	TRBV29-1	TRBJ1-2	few	TGCAGCGTCGCAACTAACTATGGCTACACCTTC	CSVATNYGYTF
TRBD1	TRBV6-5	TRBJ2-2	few	TGTGCCAGCAGGAGGACAGGACCCTCGTTCGCGAACACCGGGGAGCTGTTTTTT	CASRRTGPSFANTGELFF
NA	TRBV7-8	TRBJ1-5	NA	TGTGCCAGCAGCTTATCTGGAGTGGGGCCCCAGCATTTT	CASSLSGVGPQHF
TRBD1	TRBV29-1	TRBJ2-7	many	TGCAGCGTTGAAGATCGGGACAGAGAGGACTACGAGCAGTACTTC	CSVEDRDREDYEQYF
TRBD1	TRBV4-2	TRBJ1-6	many	TGTGCCAGCAGCCAAGAGGGACAGGGGGCTTCACCCCTCCACTTT	CASSQEGQGASPLHF
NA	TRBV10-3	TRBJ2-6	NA	TGTGCCATCAGTGCGACGGGGGCCAACGTCCTGACTTTC	CAISATGANVLTF
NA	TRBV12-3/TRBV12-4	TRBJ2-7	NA	TGTGCCAGCAGTTCACAGGGAGATCAGGAGTACTTC	CASSSQGDQEYF